The clone carrying this T cell receptor (beta chain) appeared a few times. The sample belongs to a study of blood T cell repertoires in COVID-19. CDR1 is MRHNA, CDR2 SNTAGT, per germline. This CDR3 is 13 amino acids long. The ends were cut back, 5 bases at V and 10 bases at J, with 16 bases in the middle. This table comes from immunoSEQ multiplex PCR, and its TCRdb copy is limited to in-frame clones, with some not included. The sample has about 68,000 clones, roughly 85% seen once. This clonotype originated in a man aged 50-59 years with acute or convalescent COVID-19. This rearrangement joins TRBV6-4 to TRBJ2-3; weak D call: TRBD1 (6 bases). The sequencing sample was made of peripheral blood. CDR3: CASSITDSAAQYF. CDR3 bases: TGTGCCAGCAGTATAACGGACAGTGCTGCGCAGTATTTT.